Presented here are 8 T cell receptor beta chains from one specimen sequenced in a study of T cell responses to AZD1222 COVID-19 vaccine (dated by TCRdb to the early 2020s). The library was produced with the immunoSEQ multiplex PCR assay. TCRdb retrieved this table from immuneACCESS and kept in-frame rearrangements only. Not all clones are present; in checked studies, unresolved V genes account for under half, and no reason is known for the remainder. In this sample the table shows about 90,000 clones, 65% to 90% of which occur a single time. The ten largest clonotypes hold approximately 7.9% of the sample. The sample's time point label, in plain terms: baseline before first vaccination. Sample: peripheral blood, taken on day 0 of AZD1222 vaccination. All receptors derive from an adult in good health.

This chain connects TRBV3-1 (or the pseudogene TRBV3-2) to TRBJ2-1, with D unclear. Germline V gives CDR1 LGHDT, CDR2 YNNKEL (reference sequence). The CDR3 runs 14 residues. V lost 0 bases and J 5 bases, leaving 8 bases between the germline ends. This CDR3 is CASSQDHRNNEQFF. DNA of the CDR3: TGTGCCAGCAGCCAAGATCATAGGAACAATGAGCAGTTCTTC.

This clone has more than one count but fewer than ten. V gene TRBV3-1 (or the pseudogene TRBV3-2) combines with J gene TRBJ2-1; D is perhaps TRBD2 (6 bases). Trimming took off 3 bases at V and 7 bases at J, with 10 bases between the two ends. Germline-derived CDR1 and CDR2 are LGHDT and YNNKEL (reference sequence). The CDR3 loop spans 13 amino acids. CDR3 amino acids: CASSQPGRNEQFF. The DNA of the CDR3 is TGTGCCAGCAGCCAGCCTGGGAGGAATGAGCAGTTCTTC.

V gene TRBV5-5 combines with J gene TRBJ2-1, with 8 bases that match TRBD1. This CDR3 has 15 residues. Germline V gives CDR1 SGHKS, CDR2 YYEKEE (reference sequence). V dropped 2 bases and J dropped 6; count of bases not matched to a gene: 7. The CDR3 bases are TGTGCCAGCAGCTTTGAACAGGGGGTTTTCAATGAGCAGTTCTTC. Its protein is CASSFEQGVFNEQFF.

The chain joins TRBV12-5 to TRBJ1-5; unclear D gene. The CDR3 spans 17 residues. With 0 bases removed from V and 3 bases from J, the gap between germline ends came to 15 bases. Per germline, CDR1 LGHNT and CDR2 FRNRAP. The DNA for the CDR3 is TGTGCTAGTGGTTTGGTATCAGTAGAGTCAAACAATCAGCCCCAGCATTTT. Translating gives CASGLVSVESNNQPQHF.

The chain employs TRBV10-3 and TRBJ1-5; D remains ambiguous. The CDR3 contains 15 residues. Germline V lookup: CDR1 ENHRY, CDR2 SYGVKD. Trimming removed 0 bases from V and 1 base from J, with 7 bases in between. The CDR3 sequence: CAISESAGSNQPQHF. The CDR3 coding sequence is TGTGCCATCAGTGAGTCCGCAGGCAGCAATCAGCCCCAGCATTTT.

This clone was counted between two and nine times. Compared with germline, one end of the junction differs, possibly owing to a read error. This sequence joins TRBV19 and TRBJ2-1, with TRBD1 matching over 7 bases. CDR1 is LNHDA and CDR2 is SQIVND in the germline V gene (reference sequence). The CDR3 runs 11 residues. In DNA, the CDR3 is TGTGCCAGTAGTATAGCCGGGACAGAGGTCTTC. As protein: CASSIAGTEVF.

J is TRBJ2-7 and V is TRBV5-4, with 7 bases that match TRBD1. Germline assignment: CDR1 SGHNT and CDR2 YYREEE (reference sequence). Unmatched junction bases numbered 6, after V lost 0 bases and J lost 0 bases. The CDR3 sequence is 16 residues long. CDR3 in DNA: TGTGCCAGCAGCTTGGGGGGGACAGTTTACTCCTACGAGCAGTACTTC. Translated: CASSLGGTVYSYEQYF.

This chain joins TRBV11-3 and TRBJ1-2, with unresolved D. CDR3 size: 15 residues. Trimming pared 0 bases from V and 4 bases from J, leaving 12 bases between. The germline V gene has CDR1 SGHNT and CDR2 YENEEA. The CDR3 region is CASSLDNGPSYGYTF. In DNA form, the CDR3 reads TGTGCCAGCAGCTTAGATAACGGACCTTCCTATGGCTACACCTTC.